Listed below are T cell receptor beta chains from one sample, sequenced in a study of T cells expressing NK-cell markers. One entry per CDR3 protein, without DNA, is what TCRdb gives after re-calling the 5' RACE reads. This sample's table reports approximately 550,000 distinct CDR3 sequences. The sequencing input was blood T cells: a sorted CD56 or NKG2C T cell subset, CD4+ or CD8+ T cells, or bulk PBMC T cells (not recorded which). The source is a young man in good health. Each CDR3 is given with its conserved first and last residue.

V	J	CDR3
TRBV29-1	TRBJ2-1	CSVAAGDLGYNEQFF
TRBV7-2	TRBJ2-7	CASSFRGANGQYF
TRBV2	TRBJ1-5	CASRQANSNQPQHF
TRBV11-2	TRBJ2-1	CASSTQGLPGGGQFF
TRBV7-3	TRBJ2-3	CASSPTGLASTDTQYF
TRBV5-1	TRBJ2-1	CASSYLAGKYNEQFF
TRBV5-1	TRBJ2-1	CASSLDRQEQFF
TRBV6-1	TRBJ2-3	CASSEIRGFTDTQYF
TRBV12-3/TRBV12-4	TRBJ2-5	CASSFRRGLETQYF
TRBV20-1	TRBJ1-1	CSATTGGTEAFF
TRBV20-1	TRBJ2-4	CSAPVSLAKNIQYF